These 9 T cell receptor beta chains came from one sample sequenced in a study of cytomegalovirus exposure and HLA in healthy donors (dated 2017 in TCRdb). Library method: the immunoSEQ multiplex PCR assay. The multiplex PCR relied on a mix of 60 forward primers for TCR Vbeta segments and 13 reverse primers for TCR Jbeta segments. As stored in TCRdb, this immuneACCESS dataset retains in-frame rearrangements with V and J assigned. A fraction of the clones does not appear; measured against another copy, unresolved V genes explain less than half of the discrepancy, and the remainder lacks a known reason. In all, the sample holds 75,000 to 100,000 clones, and approximately 72% of those were seen once. Around 3.2% of the sample is held by the ten biggest clonotypes. Sequencing was done on a sample of PBMCs. The receptors originated from a female donor in good health and CMV-seropositive.

The CDR3 DNA reads as TGTGCCAGCAGTTCGGGAGGCGGAGAGACCCAGTACTTC. Translated: CASSSGGGETQYF. This chain connects TRBV13 to TRBJ2-5; TRBD2 agrees at 7 bases. V was pared by 6 bases and J by 4 bases, with 5 bases of the junction left unmatched. Germline V CDR1 and CDR2: PRHDT, FYEKMQ (reference sequence). CDR3 length: 13 amino acids.

The genes are TRBV7-9 and TRBJ2-3; the match to TRBD2 covers 9 bases. The CDR3 is made up of 15 amino acids. Germline V CDR1 and CDR2: SEHNR, FQNEAQ (reference sequence). Germline trimming cut 2 bases from V and 3 bases from J; bases unmatched to any gene: 3. The CDR3 protein is CASSLMREGTDTQYF. CDR3 nucleotides: TGTGCCAGCAGCTTAATGCGGGAGGGAACAGATACGCAGTATTTT.

The V gene is TRBV29-1, the J gene TRBJ2-7, with D perhaps matching TRBD2 (6 bases). Germline loops: CDR1 SQVTM, CDR2 ANQGSEA. V lost 7 bases to trimming and J lost 4 bases, with 26 bases between them. This CDR3 is built from 16 residues. The CDR3 region is CSGGSRRAGREYEQYF. In DNA, the CDR3 is TGCAGCGGTGGGAGCCGGAGGGCCGGCAGGGAGTACGAGCAGTACTTC.

The chain carries TRBV6-6 and TRBJ1-5, with D unclear. This CDR3 region has 13 residues. Trimming left V 8 bases short and J 0 bases short, with 8 bases between. Per germline, CDR1 MNHNY and CDR2 SVGAGI (reference sequence). The CDR3 coding sequence is TGTGCCAGCGGACTTAATAGCAATCAGCCCCAGCATTTT. It specifies CASGLNSNQPQHF.

The genes are TRBV7-3 and TRBJ2-1, with a weak D call TRBD2 (5 bases). The CDR3 contains 14 residues. V lost 9 bases and J 7 bases, leaving 19 bases between the germline ends. CDR1 and CDR2 (germline): SGHTA, FQGTGA. CDR3 amino acids: CASSLPGSKNEQFF. The CDR3 DNA is TGTGCCAGTTCCCTTCCGGGGAGTAAGAATGAGCAGTTCTTC. Drawing the rest from reference TRBV7-3 and TRBJ2-1, the complete variable domain is GAGVSQTPSNKVTEKGKYVELRCDPISGHTALYWYRQSLGQGPEFLIYFQGTGAADDSGLPNDRFFAVRPEGSVSTLKIQRTERGDSAVYLCASSLPGSKNEQFFGPGTRLTVL.

The gene calls are TRBV6-5 and TRBJ2-3, with D possibly TRBD2 on 5 matching bases. This CDR3 is built from 15 residues. CDR1 is MNHEY and CDR2 is SVGAGI in the germline V gene. Trimming removed 6 bases at V and 0 bases at J, with 13 bases between. In DNA, the CDR3 is TGTGCCAGCAGCCGACGCGGGTATAGCACAGATACGCAGTATTTT. It is translated as CASSRRGYSTDTQYF.

This clone was seen just once. The chain recombines TRBV7-2 with TRBJ1-5; 7 nucleotides match TRBD1. Germline assignment: CDR1 SGHTA and CDR2 FQGNSA. Trimming removed 2 bases from V and 5 bases from J; junction bases left unmatched: 3. This CDR3 comprises 14 residues. Here the CDR3 DNA reads TGTGCCAGCAGCTTAAACACAGGGGATCAGCCCCAGCATTTT. Translated, it gives CASSLNTGDQPQHF. Drawing the rest from reference TRBV7-2 and TRBJ1-5, the complete variable domain is GAGVSQSPSNKVTEKGKDVELRCDPISGHTALYWYRQSLGQGLEFLIYFQGNSAPDKSGLPSDRFSAERTGGSVSTLTIQRTQQEDSAVYLCASSLNTGDQPQHFGDGTRLSIL.

The gene calls are TRBV9 and TRBJ2-1; 14 positions agree with TRBD2. V trimming: 3 bases; J trimming: 6 bases; junction bases outside the gene matches: 2. CDR1 and CDR2 from the germline V gene are SGDLS and YYNGEE. The CDR3 is 15 amino acids. The CDR3 sequence: CASSAGTSGSNEQFF. The CDR3 DNA follows: TGTGCCAGCAGCGCCGGGACTAGCGGGAGCAATGAGCAGTTCTTC.

The chain combines TRBV2 with TRBJ1-5, with TRBD1 as a possible D gene (6 bases). Germline CDR1 reads SNHLY; CDR2 reads FYNNEI. CDR3 size: 14 residues. V shed 1 base and J shed 6 bases, with 10 bases lying between them. The CDR3 sequence: CASSEVRGGQPQHF. The DNA for the CDR3 is TGTGCCAGCAGTGAAGTTCGAGGGGGTCAGCCCCAGCATTTT.